A selection of T cell receptor beta chains follows, all from one sample in a study of cytomegalovirus exposure and HLA in healthy donors. Some clones are missing from TCRdb's copy, which holds only in-frame ones; the method was immunoSEQ multiplex PCR. The sample lists about 110,000 clones; approximately 71% were seen once. The sample comprised PBMCs. Receptor source: a man aged 40-49 years in good health and CMV-seronegative. Each CDR3 is given with its conserved first and last residue. D genes are given only for firm matches. Clone size is stated in some rows and not others, as once, few, many or a class when expanded.

D gene: TRBD2
clone size: -
J gene: TRBJ2-4
V gene: TRBV6-6
CDR3 protein: CATDREAGNIQYF

D gene: -
clone size: -
J gene: TRBJ2-7
V gene: TRBV5-1
CDR3 protein: CASSPEGRGLSYEQYF

D gene: -
clone size: -
J gene: TRBJ1-2
V gene: TRBV4-1
CDR3 protein: CASSPGSDSGYTF

D gene: -
clone size: once
J gene: TRBJ2-7
V gene: TRBV28
CDR3 protein: CASSSPEGRINEQYF

D gene: TRBD1
clone size: -
J gene: TRBJ1-3
V gene: TRBV13
CDR3 protein: CASSLSGSGGAGNTIYF

D gene: TRBD1
clone size: -
J gene: TRBJ1-1
V gene: TRBV6-1
CDR3 protein: CASSQQGAGQAFF

D gene: TRBD1
clone size: -
J gene: TRBJ2-7
V gene: TRBV5-6
CDR3 protein: CASSDRGLNEQYF

D gene: TRBD2
clone size: -
J gene: TRBJ2-1
V gene: TRBV7-9
CDR3 protein: CASTGLAGGNEQFF

D gene: -
clone size: few
J gene: TRBJ2-3
V gene: TRBV10-3
CDR3 protein: CAISDSGRDTQYF

D gene: -
clone size: -
J gene: TRBJ2-7
V gene: TRBV5-5
CDR3 protein: CASSSNSNRDEQYF

D gene: -
clone size: -
J gene: TRBJ1-1
V gene: TRBV6-1
CDR3 protein: CASSLDRNTEAFF

D gene: -
clone size: -
J gene: TRBJ2-5
V gene: TRBV5-4
CDR3 protein: CASSFVGQEGRDQYF

D gene: -
clone size: -
J gene: TRBJ2-3
V gene: TRBV5-6
CDR3 protein: CASSLRVADTQYF

D gene: -
clone size: -
J gene: TRBJ1-1
V gene: TRBV14
CDR3 protein: CASSQDIMRGNTEAFF

D gene: -
clone size: -
J gene: TRBJ1-5
V gene: TRBV19
CDR3 protein: CASNAPGQSLNLPQHF

D gene: -
clone size: -
J gene: TRBJ1-1
V gene: TRBV7-2
CDR3 protein: CASSLFRGRLNTEAFF

D gene: -
clone size: -
J gene: TRBJ2-7
V gene: TRBV5-6
CDR3 protein: CASSLGTVSSYEQYF

D gene: -
clone size: -
J gene: TRBJ2-7
V gene: TRBV27
CDR3 protein: CASSLSSGTPGFYEQYF

D gene: TRBD1
clone size: -
J gene: TRBJ2-2
V gene: TRBV7-9
CDR3 protein: CASTQTGINTGELFF

D gene: -
clone size: once
J gene: TRBJ2-3
V gene: TRBV7-6
CDR3 protein: CASSLGTTGKDTQYF

D gene: -
clone size: -
J gene: TRBJ1-2
V gene: TRBV5-1
CDR3 protein: CASSLEGGALLYGYTF

D gene: TRBD1
clone size: -
J gene: TRBJ2-7
V gene: TRBV25-1
CDR3 protein: CASSHLRDRIHYEQYF

D gene: -
clone size: -
J gene: TRBJ1-1
V gene: TRBV4-3
CDR3 protein: CASSQVQGDTEAFF

D gene: -
clone size: few
J gene: TRBJ1-1
V gene: TRBV25-1
CDR3 protein: CASSDWGGGNTEAFF

D gene: TRBD1
clone size: -
J gene: TRBJ1-1
V gene: TRBV4-2
CDR3 protein: CASSPDRDTEAFF

D gene: -
clone size: -
J gene: TRBJ2-3
V gene: TRBV10-3
CDR3 protein: CAISGDWDTDTQYF

D gene: -
clone size: -
J gene: TRBJ1-5
V gene: TRBV5-1
CDR3 protein: CASSLTYGNQPQHF

D gene: TRBD1
clone size: few
J gene: TRBJ2-7
V gene: TRBV7-2
CDR3 protein: CASSLAWDRGSEQYF

D gene: -
clone size: -
J gene: TRBJ2-7
V gene: TRBV9
CDR3 protein: CASSPQASSPVREQYF

D gene: -
clone size: -
J gene: TRBJ2-3
V gene: TRBV10-3
CDR3 protein: CAITGGDTQYF

D gene: -
clone size: few
J gene: TRBJ2-7
V gene: TRBV7-2
CDR3 protein: CASSEDRYEQYF

D gene: -
clone size: -
J gene: TRBJ1-1
V gene: TRBV6-1
CDR3 protein: CASTLKTNTEAFF

D gene: -
clone size: few
J gene: TRBJ2-5
V gene: TRBV27
CDR3 protein: CASSPIDRGGETQYF

D gene: -
clone size: -
J gene: TRBJ2-7
V gene: TRBV7-9
CDR3 protein: CASSLGPGLNSYEQYF

D gene: -
clone size: once
J gene: TRBJ1-5
V gene: TRBV2
CDR3 protein: CASNLLGRSNQPQHF

D gene: TRBD1
clone size: -
J gene: TRBJ1-1
V gene: TRBV6-5
CDR3 protein: CASSSTGGYTEAFF

D gene: -
clone size: -
J gene: TRBJ1-5
V gene: TRBV7-3
CDR3 protein: CASSLGLNQPQHF

D gene: -
clone size: -
J gene: TRBJ2-7
V gene: TRBV29-1
CDR3 protein: CSATGNEQYF

D gene: TRBD1
clone size: -
J gene: TRBJ1-2
V gene: TRBV5-6
CDR3 protein: CASSTDRDRWGRGYTF

D gene: -
clone size: -
J gene: TRBJ1-5
V gene: TRBV5-1
CDR3 protein: CASSVQGGNQPQHF

D gene: -
clone size: -
J gene: TRBJ2-7
V gene: TRBV5-1
CDR3 protein: CASSLMPSSYEQYF

D gene: -
clone size: -
J gene: TRBJ1-2
V gene: TRBV29-1
CDR3 protein: CSVGEAYGYTF

D gene: -
clone size: -
J gene: TRBJ2-7
V gene: TRBV6-5
CDR3 protein: CASSYGDSYEQYF

D gene: TRBD2
clone size: -
J gene: TRBJ2-7
V gene: TRBV6-5
CDR3 protein: CASSYTSGGPMEQYF

D gene: TRBD1
clone size: -
J gene: TRBJ2-7
V gene: TRBV6-1
CDR3 protein: CASSEVKMGTGHLSSYEQYF

D gene: TRBD1
clone size: -
J gene: TRBJ2-5
V gene: TRBV6-6
CDR3 protein: CASTLQGAVETQYF

D gene: TRBD2
clone size: -
J gene: TRBJ2-1
V gene: TRBV6-4
CDR3 protein: CASSGSGGSFNEQFF

D gene: -
clone size: -
J gene: TRBJ1-4
V gene: TRBV6-6
CDR3 protein: CASSYRSGEDIF

D gene: -
clone size: few
J gene: TRBJ1-1
V gene: TRBV7-9
CDR3 protein: CASGTQQGGEAFF

D gene: -
clone size: few
J gene: TRBJ2-2
V gene: TRBV10-3
CDR3 protein: CAISESPTGTGELFF

D gene: -
clone size: -
J gene: TRBJ1-5
V gene: TRBV29-1
CDR3 protein: CSVGGQNNQPQHF

D gene: TRBD1
clone size: -
J gene: TRBJ2-7
V gene: TRBV18
CDR3 protein: CASSTDRDNSYEQYF

D gene: TRBD1
clone size: -
J gene: -
V gene: TRBV15
CDR3 protein: CATSSERDSNEQYF

D gene: TRBD2
clone size: few
J gene: TRBJ2-3
V gene: TRBV14
CDR3 protein: CASRKGLAWDTQYF